One sample yielded the 8 T cell receptor beta chains listed below, sequenced in a study of T cell responses to AZD1222 COVID-19 vaccine. Generated by immunoSEQ multiplex PCR, the TCRdb table keeps only in-frame clones and is missing some. This sample carries tens of thousands of clones, about 92% of them seen once, and the ten largest clones take roughly 5%. Source: peripheral blood, taken 28 days after the second AZD1222 dose. All receptors come from an adult who received the AZD1222 COVID-19 vaccine.

The count of this clone is one. The gene calls are TRBV5-4 and TRBJ2-7; D gene uncertain. Germline CDR1 and CDR2: SGHNT and YYREEE (reference sequence). The CDR3 contains 14 residues. V lost 0 bases to trimming and J lost 6 bases, with 13 bases between them. CDR3 sequence: CASSLGASGGEQYF. The CDR3 DNA reads TGTGCCAGCAGCTTGGGGGCTTCGGGTGGCGAGCAGTACTTC. Full variable domain (remainder filled in from reference TRBV5-4 and TRBJ2-7): ETGVTQSPTHLIKTRGQQVTLRCSSQSGHNTVSWYQQALGQGPQFIFQYYREEENGRGNFPPRFSGLQFPNYSSELNVNALELDDSALYLCASSLGASGGEQYFGPGTRLTVT.

The J gene is TRBJ2-1, the V gene TRBV7-9; 10 positions agree with TRBD1. Germline V lookup: CDR1 SEHNR, CDR2 FQNEAQ (reference sequence). This CDR3 is built from 15 residues. The V gene end was trimmed by 7 bases and the J gene end by 9 bases; junction bases not matched to a gene: 12. DNA for the CDR3: TGTGCCAGCACCAAAGATGGGGGACAGGGGTTTGAGCAGTTCTTC. It yields the protein CASTKDGGQGFEQFF. Supplemented by reference TRBV7-9 and TRBJ2-1, the full variable domain reads DTGVSQNPRHKITKRGQNVTFRCDPISEHNRLYWYRQTLGQGPEFLTYFQNEAQLEKSRLLSDRFSAERPKGSFSTLEIQRTEQGDSAMYLCASTKDGGQGFEQFFGPGTRLTVL.

This chain links TRBV7-3 with TRBJ1-1; D remains unclear. Per the germline V gene, CDR1 is SGHTA and CDR2 is FQGTGA. The CDR3 contains 13 residues. With 1 base removed from V and 5 bases from J, the gap between germline ends came to 8 bases. CDR3 in DNA: TGTGCCAGCAGCTTAAGGAGGGAAACTGAAGCTTTCTTT. It encodes CASSLRRETEAFF.

The rearrangement joins TRBV19 to TRBJ2-7; D perhaps matches TRBD2 (6 bases). The CDR3 length is 13 residues. The germline V gene has CDR1 LNHDA and CDR2 SQIVND (reference sequence). V was trimmed by 5 bases and J by 4 bases, leaving 12 bases between them. The CDR3 sequence is CASSVGLLYEQYV. CDR3 nucleotides: TGTGCCAGTAGTGTGGGACTGCTTTACGAGCAGTACGTC.

The chain employs TRBV19 and TRBJ1-3; 8 nucleotides match TRBD1. The CDR3 contains 15 residues. With V trimmed by 5 bases and J by 2 bases, 5 bases remained unmatched. Germline V lookup: CDR1 LNHDA, CDR2 SQIVND (reference sequence). The CDR3 loop is CASSAYRGAGNTIYF. CDR3 coding DNA: TGTGCCAGTAGTGCCTACAGGGGGGCTGGAAACACCATATATTTT. Complete variable domain (other parts from reference TRBV19 and TRBJ1-3): DGGITQSPKYLFRKEGQNVTLSCEQNLNHDAMYWYRQDPGQGLRLIYYSQIVNDFQKGDIAEGYSVSREKKESFPLTVTSAQKNPTAFYLCASSAYRGAGNTIYFGEGSWLTVV.

This clone was observed a single time. The chain links TRBV13 to TRBJ2-7; D possibly corresponds to TRBD2 (5 bases). The V end was cut by 5 bases, the J end by 4 bases, with 6 bases between. This CDR3 region has 11 residues. Germline V gene sequence: CDR1 PRHDT, CDR2 FYEKMQ (reference sequence). The CDR3: CASSRGYEQYF. CDR3 coding DNA: TGTGCCAGCAGCCGCGGGTACGAGCAGTACTTC. Full variable domain (missing parts from reference TRBV13 and TRBJ2-7): AAGVIQSPRHLIKEKRETATLKCYPIPRHDTVYWYQQGPGQDPQFLISFYEKMQSDKGSIPDRFSAQQFSDYHSELNMSSLELGDSALYFCASSRGYEQYFGPGTRLTVT.

This chain connects TRBV11-3 to TRBJ1-1, with a possible D match to TRBD1 (5 bases). Per the germline V gene, CDR1 is SGHNT and CDR2 is YENEEA. CDR3 length: 13 residues. V shed 1 base and J shed 7 bases, with 10 bases lying between them. The CDR3 bases are TGTGCCAGCAGCTTAGCAGGGTTGAGTGAAGCTTTCTTT. It is translated as CASSLAGLSEAFF.

This clone came up once. The CDR3 DNA sequence: TGTGCCAGCAGCGGAGGGGACCGGCCCTTCTATGGCTACACCTTC. This sequence encodes CASSGGDRPFYGYTF. The J gene is TRBJ1-2, the V gene TRBV11-2; TRBD1 might be the D (5 bases). V was pared by 5 bases and J by 4 bases, with 17 bases between. The CDR3 consists of 15 residues. The germline V gene has CDR1 SGHAT and CDR2 FQNNGV.